This T cell receptor beta chain was captured by sequencing in a study of T cells in localized non-small cell lung cancer. Broader study findings: Heterogeneity stays possible, as sequencing covered only one tumor region. Increased T cell density in blood showed an association with longer overall survival. Of the tissues analyzed, uninvolved adjacent lung showed maximal T cell clonality, greater than tumor. Adjacent lung was found to contain a median roughly 58 of the top 100 tumor clones.

The data were produced by immunoSEQ multiplex PCR, yet TCRdb's version contains in-frame clones alone and is incomplete. The table lists roughly 48,000 clones, roughly 77% of them singletons. Worth noting for this clone: What it binds is not known.

Per germline, CDR1 LNHDA and CDR2 SQIVND (reference sequence). Trimming cost V 6 bases and J 2 bases; bases outside gene matches: 7. This CDR3 contains 17 residues. Sequencing was performed on peripheral blood, taken before any cancer treatment. This TCR came from a man aged 35 to 70 with stage I squamous cell lung carcinoma. The chain combines TRBV19 with TRBJ2-3; 14 nucleotides line up with TRBD2. The CDR3, as DNA: TGTGCCAGTAGGTCCGCGGGACTAGCGGGGGACACAGATACGCAGTATTTT. Translating gives CASRSAGLAGDTDTQYF.